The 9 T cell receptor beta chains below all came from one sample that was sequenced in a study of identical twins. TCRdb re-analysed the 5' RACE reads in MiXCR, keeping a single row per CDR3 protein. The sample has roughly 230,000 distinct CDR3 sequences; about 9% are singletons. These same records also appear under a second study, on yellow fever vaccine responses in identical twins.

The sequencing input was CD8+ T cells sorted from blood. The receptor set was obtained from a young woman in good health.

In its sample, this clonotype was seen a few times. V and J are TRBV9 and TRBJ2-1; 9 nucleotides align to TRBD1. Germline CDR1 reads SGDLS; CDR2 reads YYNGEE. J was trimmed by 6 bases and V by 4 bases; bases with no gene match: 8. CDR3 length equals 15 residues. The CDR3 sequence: CASSSPGQGTNEQFF. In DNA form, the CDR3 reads TGTGCCAGCAGCTCTCCGGGACAGGGTACCAATGAGCAGTTCTTC.

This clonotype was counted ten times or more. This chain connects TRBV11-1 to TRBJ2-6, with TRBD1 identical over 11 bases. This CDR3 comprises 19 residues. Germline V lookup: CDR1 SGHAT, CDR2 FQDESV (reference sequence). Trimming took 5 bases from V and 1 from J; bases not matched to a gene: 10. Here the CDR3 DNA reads TGTGCCAGCAGCGTAATTCCGGGACAGGGGGAGTCTGGGGCCAACGTCCTGACTTTC. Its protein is CASSVIPGQGESGANVLTF.

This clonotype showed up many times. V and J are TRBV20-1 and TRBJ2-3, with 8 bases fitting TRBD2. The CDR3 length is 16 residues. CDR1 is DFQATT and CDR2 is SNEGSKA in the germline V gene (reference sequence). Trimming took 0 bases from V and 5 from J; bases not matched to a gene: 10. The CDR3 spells CSAREGGGTIGDTQYF. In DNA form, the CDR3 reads TGCAGTGCTAGAGAAGGCGGGGGGACAATAGGAGATACGCAGTATTTT.

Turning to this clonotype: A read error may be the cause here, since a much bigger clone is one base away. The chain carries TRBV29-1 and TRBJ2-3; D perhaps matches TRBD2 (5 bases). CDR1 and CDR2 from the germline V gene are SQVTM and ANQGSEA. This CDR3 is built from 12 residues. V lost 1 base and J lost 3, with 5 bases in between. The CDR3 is CSVEAGTDTQYF. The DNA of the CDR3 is TGCAGCGTTGAAGCGGGGACAGATACGCAGTATTTT.

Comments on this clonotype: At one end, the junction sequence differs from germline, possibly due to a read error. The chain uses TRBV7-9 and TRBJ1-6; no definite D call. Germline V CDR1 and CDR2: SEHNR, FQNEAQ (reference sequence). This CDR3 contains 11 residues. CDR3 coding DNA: TGTACCAGCATGGGGAATTCACCCCTCCACTTT. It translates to CTSMGNSPLHF. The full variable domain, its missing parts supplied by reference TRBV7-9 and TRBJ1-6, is DTGVSQNPRHKITKRGQNVTFRCDPISEHNRLYWYRQTLGQGPEFLTYFQNEAQLEKSRLLSDRFSAERPKGSFSTLEIQRTEQGDSAMYLCTSMGNSPLHFGNGTRLTVT.

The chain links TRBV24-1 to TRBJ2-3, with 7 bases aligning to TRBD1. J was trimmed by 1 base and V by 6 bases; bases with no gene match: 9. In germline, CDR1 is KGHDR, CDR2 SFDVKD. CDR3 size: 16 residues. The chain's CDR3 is CATSPRDSLRTDTQYF. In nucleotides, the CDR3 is TGTGCCACCAGTCCCCGGGACAGCCTTCGCACAGATACGCAGTATTTT.

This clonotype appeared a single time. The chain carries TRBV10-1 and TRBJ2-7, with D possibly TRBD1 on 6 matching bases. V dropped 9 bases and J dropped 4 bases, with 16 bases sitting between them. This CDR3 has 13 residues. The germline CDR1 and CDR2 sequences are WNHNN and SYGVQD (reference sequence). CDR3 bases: TGCGCCAGAAGGGACATGGGAAAATACGAGCAGTACTTC. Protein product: CARRDMGKYEQYF.

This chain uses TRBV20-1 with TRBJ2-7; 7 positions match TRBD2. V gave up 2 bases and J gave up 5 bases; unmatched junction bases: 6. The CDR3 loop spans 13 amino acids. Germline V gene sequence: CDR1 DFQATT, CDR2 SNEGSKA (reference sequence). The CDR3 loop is CSARMGGPNEQYF. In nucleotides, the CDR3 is TGCAGTGCTAGAATGGGAGGGCCTAACGAGCAGTACTTC.

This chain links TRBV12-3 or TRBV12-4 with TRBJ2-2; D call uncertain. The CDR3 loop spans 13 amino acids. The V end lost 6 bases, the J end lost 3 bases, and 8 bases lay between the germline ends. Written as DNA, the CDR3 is TGTGCCAGCAGGCTCTCGGACACCGGGGAGCTGTTTTTT. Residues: CASRLSDTGELFF.